This T cell receptor beta chain originates from a study of naive and memory T cell subsets. The SP2 primer and nested alpha and beta constant region primers amplified ligated cDNA in four rounds. Each CDR3 protein is one row after TCRdb ran MiXCR on the 5' RACE reads. This sample has 58,000 or so distinct CDR3 sequences, with over 6% found just once. Findings and limits, study-wide: This RNA-based method may be sensitive to activation-related transcript changes.

On this clonotype: Its antigen is not known. Since a much larger clone is just one base distant, this may be a read error.

The germline V gene has CDR1 KGHSH and CDR2 LQKENI. The CDR3 runs 12 residues. Between the trimmed V and J ends, which lost 6 bases and 6 bases, there was a span of 11 bases. TCR cDNA received a 3' ligated oligonucleotide that carried a UMI. Cells were not sorted; total RNA input targeted roughly 1 to 1,100 ng. V is TRBV18 and J is TRBJ1-1; unclear D gene. The TCR was taken from a female donor in good health. The CDR3 DNA is TGTGCCAGCTCGGGAACGGGTGCTGAAGCTTTCTTT. This codes for CASSGTGAEAFF.